This TCR beta chain was identified in a study of T cells in Graves' hyperthyroidism and ophthalmopathy. Amplification yielded TCR beta CDR3 regions, with RNA transcripts as the source. With the HTBI primer set, the TCR CDR3 went through a first round of RT-PCR. Via MiXCR, TCRdb re-called the multiplex PCR reads, giving one row per CDR3 protein. The sample lists 450,000 to 650,000 distinct CDR3 sequences; approximately 14% were seen once. The CDR3 extends over 15 amino acids. V dropped 1 base and J dropped 7; count of bases not matched to a gene: 4. The germline V gene encodes CDR1 SEHNR and CDR2 FQNEAQ (reference sequence). This clonotype was picked up many times.

The material sequenced was blood. V gene TRBV7-9 combines with J gene TRBJ1-4, with 9 bases fitting TRBD1. The sequence derives from a woman in her late teens or twenties with Graves' ophthalmopathy. The CDR3 region is CASSLGGTGREKLFF. CDR3 nucleotide sequence: TGTGCCAGCAGCTTAGGAGGGACAGGGCGTGAAAAACTGTTTTTT.